The T cell receptor beta chain under discussion was sequenced for a study of blood T cells in healthy people across ages. Whole-study results and caveats: Naive T cell percentage by flow cytometry tracked strongly with beta diversity.

The study recruited healthy Caucasian donors from Russia who were aged about 6 to 90. CDR3 length equals 19 residues. CDR1 LGHNA and CDR2 YNFKEQ come from the germline V gene. Details on this clonotype: What it binds is not known. The junction does not match germline at one end; this may be a read error.

Alongside a J-beta primer mix, a sample-barcoded 5' primer served in a second PCR lasting about 7 to 12 cycles. TCRdb independently ran MiXCR on the 5' RACE reads; one entry per CDR3 protein. The sample has hundreds of thousands of distinct CDR3 sequences, under 40% seen once. This TCR was sampled from a man between 18 and 35 years old in good health. The sequencing input was blood. The chain is built from TRBV4-2 and TRBJ2-1, with 7 positions matching TRBD2. The CDR3 DNA is TGTGCCAGCAGCCAAGACCCTAACGGGGGGAGGATCTCCTTCAATGAGCAGTTCTTC. Encoded protein: CASSQDPNGGRISFNEQFF.